This T cell receptor (beta chain) was identified during a study of blood T cell repertoires in COVID-19. Study-wide background: Whether acute or convalescent, the COVID-19 samples came from the United States, Italy and Spain.

Produced via immunoSEQ multiplex PCR; TCRdb's table is partial and in-frame only. Counted here are roughly 150,000 clones, roughly 82% occurring once; the ten biggest clones make up almost 10%. CDR3 size: 13 residues. Germline V gene data show CDR1 as LNHNV and CDR2 as YYDKDF (reference sequence). Trimming removed 0 bases at V and 11 bases at J, with 13 bases between. This clone came up a few times. This TCR came from a woman aged 50 to 60 with acute or convalescent COVID-19. The V and J genes are TRBV15 and TRBJ1-1; a possible D gene is TRBD1 (6 bases). The sample comprised peripheral blood. CDR3 sequence: CATSREGGQRAFF. The CDR3, as DNA: TGTGCCACCAGCAGAGAGGGGGGGCAAAGGGCTTTCTTT.